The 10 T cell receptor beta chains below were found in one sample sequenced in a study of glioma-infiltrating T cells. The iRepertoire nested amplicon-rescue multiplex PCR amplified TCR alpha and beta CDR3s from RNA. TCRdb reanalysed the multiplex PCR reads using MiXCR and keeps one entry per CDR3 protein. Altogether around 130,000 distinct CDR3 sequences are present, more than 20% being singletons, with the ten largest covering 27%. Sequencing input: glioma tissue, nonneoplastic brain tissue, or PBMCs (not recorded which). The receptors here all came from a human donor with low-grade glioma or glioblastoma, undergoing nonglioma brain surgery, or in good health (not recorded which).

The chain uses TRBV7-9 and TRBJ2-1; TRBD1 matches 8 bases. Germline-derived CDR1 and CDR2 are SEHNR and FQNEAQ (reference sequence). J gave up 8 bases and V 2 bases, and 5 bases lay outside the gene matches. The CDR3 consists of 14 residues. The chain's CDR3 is CASSLQGAGDEQFF. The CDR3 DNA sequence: TGTGCCAGCAGCTTACAGGGGGCTGGGGATGAGCAGTTCTTC.

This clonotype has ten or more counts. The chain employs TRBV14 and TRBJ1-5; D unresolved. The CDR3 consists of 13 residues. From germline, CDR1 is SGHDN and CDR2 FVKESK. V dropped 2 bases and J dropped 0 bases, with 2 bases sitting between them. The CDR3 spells CASSQSSNQPQHF. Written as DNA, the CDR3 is TGTGCCAGCAGCCAATCTAGCAATCAGCCCCAGCATTTT.

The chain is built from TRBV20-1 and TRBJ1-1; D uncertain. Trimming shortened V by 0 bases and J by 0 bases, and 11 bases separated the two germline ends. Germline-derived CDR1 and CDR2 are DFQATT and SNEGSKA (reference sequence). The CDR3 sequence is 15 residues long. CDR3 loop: CSARDGRTVNTEAFF. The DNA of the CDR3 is TGCAGTGCTAGAGATGGAAGGACGGTGAACACTGAAGCTTTCTTT.

In nucleotides, the CDR3 is TGTGCCAGCAGCCCCCGGGTAGCGTGGGATACGCAGTATTTT. Residues: CASSPRVAWDTQYF. The rearrangement joins TRBV14 to TRBJ2-3; D might be TRBD2 (5 bases). The CDR3 contains 14 residues. V was cut by 4 bases and J by 6 bases, with 14 bases left in between. Germline CDR1 and CDR2: SGHDN and FVKESK.

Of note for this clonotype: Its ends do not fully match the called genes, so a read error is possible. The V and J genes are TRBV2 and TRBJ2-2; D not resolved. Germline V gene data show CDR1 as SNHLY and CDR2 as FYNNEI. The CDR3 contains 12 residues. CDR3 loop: CASSDGTRELFF. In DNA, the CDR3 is TGTGCCAGCAGTGATGGCACCAGGGAGCTGTTTTTT.

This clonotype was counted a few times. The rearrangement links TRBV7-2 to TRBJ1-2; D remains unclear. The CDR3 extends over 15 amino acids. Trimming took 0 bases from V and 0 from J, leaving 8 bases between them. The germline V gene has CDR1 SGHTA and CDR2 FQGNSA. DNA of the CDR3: TGTGCCAGCAGCTTAGCAGGGATATCTAACTATGGCTACACCTTC. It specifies CASSLAGISNYGYTF. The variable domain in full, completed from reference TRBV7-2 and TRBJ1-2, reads GAGVSQSPSNKVTEKGKDVELRCDPISGHTALYWYRQSLGQGLEFLIYFQGNSAPDKSGLPSDRFSAERTGGSVSTLTIQRTQQEDSAVYLCASSLAGISNYGYTFGSGTRLTVV.

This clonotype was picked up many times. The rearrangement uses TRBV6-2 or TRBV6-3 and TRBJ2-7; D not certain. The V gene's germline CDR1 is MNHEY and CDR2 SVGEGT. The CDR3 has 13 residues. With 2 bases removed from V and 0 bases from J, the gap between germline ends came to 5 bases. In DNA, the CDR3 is TGTGCCAGCAGTTACCGAAGCTCCTACGAGCAGTACGTC. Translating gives CASSYRSSYEQYV.

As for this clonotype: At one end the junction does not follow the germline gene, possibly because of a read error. The CDR3 reads CAGSLGDYGNEQFF. DNA for the CDR3: TGTGCCGGCAGCTTAGGGGATTATGGTAATGAGCAGTTCTTC. The J gene is TRBJ2-1, the V gene TRBV7-2, with a possible D match to TRBD1 (5 bases). The CDR3 is made up of 14 amino acids. The V gene's germline CDR1 is SGHTA and CDR2 FQGNSA.

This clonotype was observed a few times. CDR3 residues: CASSYKGAINQPQHF. CDR3 DNA sequence: TGTGCCAGCAGTTACAAAGGGGCGATCAATCAGCCCCAGCATTTT. This sequence joins TRBV6-6 and TRBJ1-5, with D tentatively TRBD1 (5 bases). V was cut by 2 bases and J by 3 bases, with 11 bases left in between. In germline, CDR1 is MNHNY, CDR2 SVGAGI (reference sequence). This CDR3 has 15 amino acids.

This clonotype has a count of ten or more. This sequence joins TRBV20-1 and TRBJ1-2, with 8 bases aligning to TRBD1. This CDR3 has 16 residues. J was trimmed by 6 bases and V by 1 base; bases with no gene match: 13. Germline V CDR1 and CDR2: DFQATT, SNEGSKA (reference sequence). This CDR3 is CSARVGALTGDHGYTF. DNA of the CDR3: TGCAGTGCTAGAGTCGGGGCCCTGACAGGGGACCATGGCTACACCTTC.